This T cell receptor (beta chain) appears in the sequencing data of a study of blood T cell repertoires in COVID-19. Background on the study: Spain, Italy and the United States supplied samples that represented acute and convalescent COVID-19. The analysed material was cDNA or gDNA that came from T cells, B-cell-depleted T cells, or PBMCs.

Authors' processing steps: Using reference gene primer amplification, nucleated cell counts were estimated. The method was immunoSEQ multiplex PCR; TCRdb's version includes in-frame clones alone and lacks a portion of them. V, J and clone size reflect that table, while D and trimming were determined from the DNA. This repertoire shows around 620,000 clones, just under 90% found once; its top ten account for around 0.3%. Germline loops: CDR1 SEHNR, CDR2 FQNEAQ (reference sequence). The CDR3 sequence is 15 residues long. Trimming at V came to 1 base and at J to 9 bases, leaving 5 bases not matched to a gene.

The rearrangement joins TRBV7-9 to TRBJ2-3, with 12 bases lining up with TRBD2. The receptor was isolated from a woman in her late teens or twenties with acute or convalescent COVID-19. Sequenced material: peripheral blood. CDR3 coding DNA: TGTGCCAGCAGCTTAGTCTCCACTAGCGGGGGGACGCAGTATTTT. Amino acids: CASSLVSTSGGTQYF.